Presented here are 11 T cell receptor beta chains from one specimen sequenced in a study of PD-1 blockade in classical Hodgkin lymphoma. All patients experienced relapse after autologous stem cell transplantation, and brentuximab vedotin exposure was variable. Clones were sequenced by immunoSEQ multiplex PCR, and TCRdb holds only the in-frame ones, with some missing. The sample includes roughly 32,000 clones, roughly 82% of them seen just once. The input for sequencing was peripheral blood mononuclear cells (PBMCs), taken at baseline. The receptors were sampled from a human donor with classical Hodgkin lymphoma.

This chain links TRBV5-4 with TRBJ2-1, with TRBD2 identical over 10 bases. The CDR3 length is 16 residues. J lost 7 bases, V lost 4 bases, and 11 bases had no gene match. Germline V gene lookup returns CDR1 SGHNT and CDR2 YYREEE (reference sequence). CDR3 sequence (DNA): TGTGCCAGCAGCCCTCAAAGCGGGGGGGCCGGAAATGAGCAGTTCTTC. Amino acid sequence: CASSPQSGGAGNEQFF.

The CDR3 nucleotides read TGTGCCAGCAGCCGCCCCAATTCACCCCTCCACTTT. This sequence encodes CASSRPNSPLHF. V is TRBV7-2 and J is TRBJ1-6; D ambiguous. This CDR3 has 12 residues. V shed 5 bases and J shed 7 bases, with 6 bases lying between them. Germline V CDR1 and CDR2: SGHTA, FQGNSA.

The chain is built from TRBV19 and TRBJ1-2, with 10 bases aligning to TRBD1. The germline gives CDR1 LNHDA, CDR2 SQIVND (reference sequence). The CDR3 is 16 residues long. V was clipped by 6 bases and J by 4 bases; unmatched bases: 11. CDR3 in DNA: TGTGCCAGTAGGCTGCCGGGACAGGGGTTCAGCTATGGCTACACCTTC. Translated, it gives CASRLPGQGFSYGYTF.

V is TRBV10-3 and J is TRBJ1-1; TRBD1 matches at 7 bases. Trimming cost V 6 bases and J 1 base; bases outside gene matches: 5. CDR3 length: 14 residues. Germline assignment: CDR1 ENHRY and CDR2 SYGVKD. The CDR3 coding sequence is TGTGCCATCAGCCGCGGGACAGAGAACACTGAAGCTTTCTTT. It codes for CAISRGTENTEAFF.

The J gene is TRBJ2-1, the V gene TRBV29-1; TRBD2 agrees at 9 bases. Germline V gives CDR1 SQVTM, CDR2 ANQGSEA. The CDR3 has 14 residues. With 3 bases clipped from V and 7 bases from J, the junction kept 7 bases outside the gene matches. In DNA, the CDR3 is TGCAGCGTTGACAGACTAGCGGCCAGGAATGAGCAGTTCTTC. Translating it yields CSVDRLAARNEQFF.

The rearrangement joins TRBV19 to TRBJ1-4; possibly TRBD1 for D (6 bases). V dropped 4 bases and J dropped 2 bases, with 8 bases sitting between them. The CDR3 spans 14 residues. Germline CDR1 and CDR2: LNHDA and SQIVND (reference sequence). CDR3 sequence reads: CASSRQGTNEKLFF. DNA of the CDR3: TGTGCCAGTAGTAGGCAGGGGACTAATGAAAAACTGTTTTTT.

The V and J genes are TRBV7-2 and TRBJ1-2; maybe TRBD1 (5 bases). CDR1 SGHTA and CDR2 FQGNSA come from the germline V gene. This CDR3 comprises 16 residues. The V and J ends lost 1 base and 0 bases respectively, with 12 bases between them. For the CDR3, the DNA is TGTGCCAGCAGCTTAGGACCGGGGGGGGCTAACTATGGCTACACCTTC. Encoded protein: CASSLGPGGANYGYTF.

The gene calls are TRBV14 and TRBJ2-3, with D maybe TRBD1 (6 bases). Between the trimmed V and J ends, which lost 3 bases and 5 bases, there was a span of 18 bases. CDR1 and CDR2 (germline): SGHDN, FVKESK. The CDR3 has 16 residues. In DNA, the CDR3 is TGTGCCAGCAGCCAGATTGGAGCTTCAGGGGAAGATACGCAGTATTTT. It codes for CASSQIGASGEDTQYF.

This clone was found once. This chain uses TRBV5-8 with TRBJ2-5; 7 bases align to TRBD1. Trimming took 4 bases from V and 5 from J; bases not matched to a gene: 8. CDR1 is SGHTS, CDR2 YDEGEE, per germline. The CDR3 loop spans 14 amino acids. CDR3 sequence reads: CASSVNRGVETQYF. The CDR3 DNA reads TGTGCCAGCAGCGTAAACAGGGGAGTGGAGACCCAGTACTTC. Full variable domain (remainder filled in from reference TRBV5-8 and TRBJ2-5): EAGVTQSPTHLIKTRGQQATLRCSPISGHTSVYWYQQALGLGLQFLLWYDEGEERNRGNFPPRFSGRQFPNYSSELNVNALELEDSALYLCASSVNRGVETQYFGPGTRLLVL.

V is TRBV9 and J is TRBJ2-3; no definite D call. The germline CDR1 and CDR2 sequences are SGDLS and YYNGEE. Deletions cut 5 bases from V and 8 bases from J, with 15 bases between. The CDR3 extends over 13 amino acids. The CDR3 DNA reads TGTGCCAGCAGTGACAACGGCCGAGGTACGCAGTATTTT. Translating gives CASSDNGRGTQYF.

This chain's CDR3 is CATARGEGATQYF. The CDR3 DNA reads as TGTGCCACCGCGCGGGGGGAGGGCGCTACGCAGTATTTT. The V gene is TRBV19, the J gene TRBJ2-3, with TRBD2 identical over 8 bases. The CDR3 loop spans 13 amino acids. After removal of 10 bases from V and 8 bases from J, the junction contained 11 bases not matched to a gene. Germline V gene data show CDR1 as LNHDA and CDR2 as SQIVND (reference sequence).